This T cell receptor (beta chain) comes out of a study of blood T cell repertoires in COVID-19. The wider study: PBMCs, B-cell-depleted T cells, or T cells provided the cDNA or gDNA that made up the material.

Using immunoSEQ multiplex PCR, the repertoire was profiled, and TCRdb retains in-frame clones only, with some absent. Altogether under 500,000 clones are present, 80% to 90% being singletons, with the ten largest covering 4% to 5.5%. Germline lookup yields CDR1 SGHAT and CDR2 FQNNGV. V lost 1 base, J lost 2 bases, and 9 bases lay in between. The CDR3 totals 14 residues. Sequenced sample: peripheral blood. The chain links TRBV11-2 to TRBJ2-7, with D possibly being TRBD1 (5 bases). The receptor comes from a woman aged 25-40 years with acute or convalescent COVID-19. CDR3 nucleotides: TGTGCCAGCAGCTTAGGTGCCAGGGCCTACGAGCAGTACTTC. This codes for CASSLGARAYEQYF.